The entry that follows covers one T cell receptor (beta chain) sequence. What it binds is unknown. Other DNA sequences from this sample encode an identical CDR3 as well. This record comes from a study of cytomegalovirus exposure and HLA in healthy donors. J gave up 5 bases and V 2 bases, and 0 bases lay outside the gene matches. Germline V gene lookup returns CDR1 SGDLS and CDR2 YYNGEE. This CDR3 contains 13 residues. Study-wide points: Immune exposure information available was restricted to CMV serostatus.

PCR involved 60 Vbeta and 13 Jbeta primers. Libraries were prepared by immunoSEQ multiplex PCR; TCRdb keeps only in-frame clonotypes and omits some of them. The repertoire consists of about 130,000 clones, with approximately 81% occurring once and the leading ten covering under 5%. The sequence was obtained from a man between 18 and 29 years old in good health and CMV-seropositive. Source material: PBMCs. The V call is TRBV9, the J call TRBJ2-1; 8 positions agree with TRBD2. CDR3 protein: CASSVGGDNEQFF. The CDR3 nucleotides are TGTGCCAGCAGCGTCGGGGGGGACAATGAGCAGTTCTTC.